Below, 12 T cell receptor beta chains from the same sample are listed, as sequenced in a study of shared clonotypes between healthy human individuals. Naive CD8 isolation took CD45RO-negative cells positively selected for CCR7 and excluded terminally differentiated effector memory CD45RA+ cells. TCRdb keeps only in-frame clones here, not all; method: immunoSEQ multiplex PCR. The sample lists roughly 890,000 clones; roughly 92% were seen once. Source material: naive CD8+ T cells sorted from blood. The receptors derive from a man aged 25 to 40 in good health.

The chain has TRBV1 and TRBJ1-4; TRBD1, as called in the table, went unchecked against the DNA. TRBV1 corresponds to a pseudogene. The CDR3 spans 17 residues. In DNA, the CDR3 is TGCACCAGCAGCCGGGCAGGGGTTGGTACTACTAATGAAAAACTGTTTTTT. Translating gives CTSSRAGVGTTNEKLFF.

The rearrangement joins TRBV4-1 to TRBJ2-1, with D uncertain. V was pared by 1 base and J by 5 bases, with 6 bases between. CDR3 length: 13 amino acids. Germline CDR1 and CDR2: MGHRA and YSYEKL. CDR3 nucleotide sequence: TGCGCCAGCAGCCAAGTCAACAACAATGAGCAGTTCTTC. Translation: CASSQVNNNEQFF.

V and J are TRBV5-4 and TRBJ2-7, with a weak D call TRBD2 (5 bases). V was cut by 4 bases and J by 6 bases, with 11 bases left in between. CDR1 SGHNT and CDR2 YYREEE come from the germline V gene (reference sequence). The CDR3 extends over 12 amino acids. The CDR3 spells CASSLGSGEQYF. The CDR3 region has the DNA TGTGCCAGCAGCCTAGGGAGCGGCGAGCAGTACTTC.

This clone appeared a single time. This rearrangement joins TRBV19 to TRBJ2-7, with a possible D match to TRBD2 (6 bases). The germline CDR1 and CDR2 sequences are LNHDA and SQIVND (reference sequence). This CDR3 region has 13 residues. Between the trimmed V and J ends, which lost 4 bases and 5 bases, there was a span of 12 bases. CDR3 coding DNA: TGTGCCAGTAGTACTAGCGATTCTAACGAGCAGTACTTC. It codes for CASSTSDSNEQYF.

The chain has TRBV29-1 and TRBJ2-7; 13 nucleotides agree with TRBD2. This CDR3 region has 16 residues. V shed 0 bases and J 3 bases; nucleotides not matched to a gene: 5. CDR1 and CDR2 from the germline V gene are SQVTM and ANQGSEA. The CDR3 bases are TGCAGCGTTGAAGATCCACTAGCGGGAGGGGACTACGAGCAGTACTTC. Translating gives CSVEDPLAGGDYEQYF.

The chain combines TRBV6-6 with TRBJ2-3; D is ambiguous. The germline V gene encodes CDR1 MNHNY and CDR2 SVGAGI (reference sequence). The CDR3 spans 16 residues. V dropped 6 bases and J dropped 0 bases, with 16 bases sitting between them. The CDR3: CASSLLFGASTDTQYF. The CDR3 DNA is TGTGCCAGCAGCCTTCTCTTTGGTGCTAGCACAGATACGCAGTATTTT.

The V gene is TRBV7-2, the J gene TRBJ2-2; TRBD2 matches at 7 bases. The CDR3 spans 13 residues. CDR1 is SGHTA, CDR2 FQGNSA, per germline. DNA for the CDR3: TGTGGGATTGCGGGAGTGAACACCGGGGAGCTGTTTTTT. It is translated as CGIAGVNTGELFF. The full variable domain, rest sourced from reference TRBV7-2 and TRBJ2-2, is GAGVSQSPSNKVTEKGKDVELRCDPISGHTALYWYRQSLGQGLEFLIYFQGNSAPDKSGLPSDRFSAERTGGSVSTLTIQRTQQEDSAVYLCGIAGVNTGELFFGEGSRLTVL.

The chain carries TRBV7-9 and TRBJ2-7, with D possibly matching TRBD1 (5 bases). Between the trimmed V and J ends, which lost 4 bases and 4 bases, there was a span of 14 bases. Germline V lookup: CDR1 SEHNR, CDR2 FQNEAQ (reference sequence). The length of the CDR3 is 14 residues. CDR3 in amino acids: CASSSPPQEYEQYF. Here the CDR3 DNA reads TGTGCCAGCAGCTCTCCCCCACAGGAATACGAGCAGTACTTC.

The rearrangement links TRBV7-9 to TRBJ2-7; 9 bases align to TRBD2. CDR1 SEHNR and CDR2 FQNEAQ come from the germline V gene (reference sequence). This CDR3 is built from 16 residues. Unmatched junction bases numbered 10, after V lost 5 bases and J lost 2 bases. This chain's CDR3 is CASSPIGVAGAYEQYF. CDR3 in DNA: TGTGCCAGCAGCCCAATCGGGGTAGCGGGAGCCTACGAGCAGTACTTC.

This rearrangement joins TRBV30 to TRBJ1-5, with 7 positions matching TRBD1. From germline, CDR1 is GTSNPN and CDR2 SVGIG (reference sequence). The J segment lost 7 bases and the V segment lost 3 bases, leaving 6 bases of the junction unmatched. This CDR3 contains 13 residues. CDR3 amino acids: CAWSWTGGQPQHF. The CDR3, as DNA: TGTGCCTGGAGCTGGACAGGAGGGCAGCCCCAGCATTTT.

The chain is built from TRBV5-1 and TRBJ2-7, with 10 bases identical to TRBD2. Germline V gene lookup returns CDR1 SGHRS and CDR2 YFSETQ. The V gene end was trimmed by 0 bases and the J gene end by 2 bases; junction bases not matched to a gene: 11. The CDR3 consists of 18 residues. For the CDR3, the DNA is TGCGCCAGCAGCTTGGAATTTCTTAGCGGGAGGCCCACCTACGAGCAGTACTTC. Amino acids: CASSLEFLSGRPTYEQYF.

The rearrangement joins TRBV6-5 to TRBJ1-2; D call uncertain. Germline-derived CDR1 and CDR2 are MNHEY and SVGAGI. The V end was cut by 0 bases, the J end by 3 bases, with 11 bases between. This CDR3 is built from 15 residues. The CDR3 DNA sequence: TGTGCCAGCAGTTACTCGGGGAAGATCCACTATGGCTACACCTTC. This gives the protein CASSYSGKIHYGYTF.